The following is a T cell receptor (beta chain) sequence with its context. Its antigen is unknown. This entry comes from a study of cytomegalovirus exposure and HLA in healthy donors. Study details: A prior analysis found 90 million to 120 million unique TCR beta sequences from about 179 million T cells.

This CDR3 contains 15 residues. CDR1 is GTSNPN and CDR2 is SVGIG in the germline V gene (reference sequence). Trimming cost V 4 bases and J 0 bases, with 10 bases left between them. Regarding the study as a whole: For cytomegalovirus status, the classifier reportedly gave diagnoses with high specificity and sensitivity. CMV serostatus was the only immune exposure information that was available. One variant, a missense change in DCLRE1C, was linked in a later analysis to TCR beta V- and J-gene trimming.

The PCR contained 60 Vbeta and 13 Jbeta primers. Profiled with immunoSEQ multiplex PCR; TCRdb holds only in-frame clones, not every one. This sample has roughly 130,000 clones, with roughly four fifths found just once. The chain links TRBV30 to TRBJ1-6; no clear D gene. The sequenced sample was PBMCs. The sequence was obtained from a woman in her forties in good health and CMV-seropositive. CDR3 coding DNA: TGTGCCTGGATACAGCAGAGCTCCTATAATTCACCCCTCCACTTT. Translated: CAWIQQSSYNSPLHF. Variable domain in full (rest from reference TRBV30 and TRBJ1-6): SQTIHQWPATLVQPVGSPLSLECTVEGTSNPNLYWYRQAAGRGLQLLFYSVGIGQISSEVPQNLSASRPQDRQFILSSKKLLLSDSGFYLCAWIQQSSYNSPLHFGNGTRLTVT.